The rows below give T cell receptor beta chains drawn from one sample of a study of metastatic and nonmetastatic thyroid tumors. TCRdb reassembled clones from the PCR reads with MiXCR. The table has around 31,000 clones, about 15% seen once. Sample: blood. Every receptor here comes from a male donor with papillary thyroid cancer or a benign thyroid nodule (not recorded which). Some clones in this sample may be carry-over from other donors' samples. Both conserved end residues are part of each CDR3. The order of the fields is CDR3 DNA, CDR3 protein, J gene, V gene, D gene, clone size. A D gene is named only where the DNA matches it firmly. Expanded clones are given a class, and other clones once, few, many or no size at all.

CDR3 DNA: TGTGCCAGCAGTTTAGAATGGCTAGCGGGAGGGACAGATACGCAGTATTTT
CDR3 protein: CASSLEWLAGGTDTQYF
J gene: TRBJ2-3
V gene: TRBV28
D gene: TRBD2
clone size: few

CDR3 DNA: TGTGCCAGCAGACAGGGACAGGGATGGCAGCCCCAGCATTTT
CDR3 protein: CASRQGQGWQPQHF
J gene: TRBJ1-5
V gene: TRBV2
D gene: TRBD1
clone size: many

CDR3 DNA: TGTGCCAGCAGCTTAGAGGCTAGCGGGATCAAAAACATTCAGTACTTC
CDR3 protein: CASSLEASGIKNIQYF
J gene: TRBJ2-4
V gene: TRBV11-3
D gene: TRBD2
clone size: many

CDR3 DNA: TGCGCCAGCAGCTTGGGTAGCGGGCACACAGATACGCAGTATTTT
CDR3 protein: CASSLGSGHTDTQYF
J gene: TRBJ2-3
V gene: TRBV5-1
D gene: TRBD2
clone size: many

CDR3 DNA: TGTGCCACTACGGACGAAACTGAAGCTTTCTTT
CDR3 protein: CATTDETEAFF
J gene: TRBJ1-1
V gene: TRBV28
D gene: -
clone size: many

CDR3 DNA: TGCGCCAGCAGCTCCGGGACACCTAACTATGGCTACACCTTC
CDR3 protein: CASSSGTPNYGYTF
J gene: TRBJ1-2
V gene: TRBV5-1
D gene: -
clone size: many

CDR3 DNA: TGTGCCAGCAGCTTAAAGGCAGGAACCCCCCTCAATGAGCAGTTCTTC
CDR3 protein: CASSLKAGTPLNEQFF
J gene: TRBJ2-1
V gene: TRBV7-6
D gene: -
clone size: -

CDR3 DNA: TGCAGTGCAATTTCTAGCGGGAGTGGCTTGAGCGAGCAGTACTTC
CDR3 protein: CSAISSGSGLSEQYF
J gene: TRBJ2-7
V gene: TRBV20-1
D gene: TRBD2
clone size: many

CDR3 DNA: TGTGCCAGCAGCCAAGACAGGGTTTCCGGGGAGCTGTTTTTT
CDR3 protein: CASSQDRVSGELFF
J gene: TRBJ2-2
V gene: TRBV25-1
D gene: TRBD1
clone size: many

CDR3 DNA: TGTGCCAGCTCACCTGGACACTACGAGCAGTACTTC
CDR3 protein: CASSPGHYEQYF
J gene: TRBJ2-7
V gene: TRBV18
D gene: -
clone size: many

CDR3 DNA: TGTGCCATCAGACCGTATTTAGCAGACAGTTACAATGAGCAGTTCTTC
CDR3 protein: CAIRPYLADSYNEQFF
J gene: TRBJ2-1
V gene: TRBV27
D gene: -
clone size: -

CDR3 DNA: TGTGCCAGCAGGGTCGTTGGGGAGAACTACGAGCAGTACTTC
CDR3 protein: CASRVVGENYEQYF
J gene: TRBJ2-7
V gene: TRBV2
D gene: -
clone size: many

CDR3 DNA: TGTGCCAGCAGCCCGCAATCCGGGACCAACCACATGCAGTATTTT
CDR3 protein: CASSPQSGTNHMQYF
J gene: TRBJ2-3
V gene: TRBV7-3
D gene: -
clone size: few

CDR3 DNA: TGTGCCAGCAGCCCCGGACAGGGGAACTATGGCTACACCTTC
CDR3 protein: CASSPGQGNYGYTF
J gene: TRBJ1-2
V gene: TRBV3-1
D gene: TRBD1
clone size: many

CDR3 DNA: TGTGCCAGCAGTTTATCCAGTGGGGGCCTAGTAGTAGAGACCCAGTACTTC
CDR3 protein: CASSLSSGGLVVETQYF
J gene: TRBJ2-5
V gene: TRBV27
D gene: -
clone size: few

CDR3 DNA: TGTGCCAGCATTACAGGGGGACAAGAGACCCAGTACTTC
CDR3 protein: CASITGGQETQYF
J gene: TRBJ2-5
V gene: TRBV28
D gene: TRBD1
clone size: many

CDR3 DNA: TGTGCCAGCAGCTTGGCGGGAGGGCACGAGCAGTACTTC
CDR3 protein: CASSLAGGHEQYF
J gene: TRBJ2-7
V gene: TRBV7-2
D gene: TRBD2
clone size: many

CDR3 DNA: TGTGCCAGCAGGCCGGGGCTGGAGAAAACTGAAGCTTTCTTT
CDR3 protein: CASRPGLEKTEAFF
J gene: TRBJ1-1
V gene: TRBV27
D gene: -
clone size: -

CDR3 DNA: TGCAGCGTTGGTCGGGCAGATACGCAGTATTTT
CDR3 protein: CSVGRADTQYF
J gene: TRBJ2-3
V gene: TRBV29-1
D gene: -
clone size: many

CDR3 DNA: TGTGCCACCAGTGATTTCGGGACAGGGAACACCGGGGAGCTGTTTTTT
CDR3 protein: CATSDFGTGNTGELFF
J gene: TRBJ2-2
V gene: TRBV24-1
D gene: TRBD1
clone size: many

CDR3 DNA: TGTGCCAGTAGTATAGATCGTGAAAAACTGTTTTTT
CDR3 protein: CASSIDREKLFF
J gene: TRBJ1-4
V gene: TRBV19
D gene: -
clone size: many

CDR3 DNA: TGCGCCAGGGGACGGAGCAATCAGCCCCAGCATTTT
CDR3 protein: CARGRSNQPQHF
J gene: TRBJ1-5
V gene: TRBV10-1
D gene: -
clone size: many

CDR3 DNA: TGCGCCAGCAGCTTGGAGGGACCCGCAGCTTTCTTT
CDR3 protein: CASSLEGPAAFF
J gene: TRBJ1-1
V gene: TRBV5-1
D gene: -
clone size: once

CDR3 DNA: TGTGCCAGCAGCTTAGCGAGCATTTACCCTGAAGCTTTCTTT
CDR3 protein: CASSLASIYPEAFF
J gene: TRBJ1-1
V gene: TRBV7-9
D gene: -
clone size: many

CDR3 DNA: TGTGCCAGCTCACCAGGACAGGGTCTGGAGACCCAGTACTTC
CDR3 protein: CASSPGQGLETQYF
J gene: TRBJ2-5
V gene: TRBV18
D gene: TRBD1
clone size: -

CDR3 DNA: TGCGCCAGCAGCTTGGAGGGGGGGGCGCTTACTGAAGCTTTCTTT
CDR3 protein: CASSLEGGALTEAFF
J gene: TRBJ1-1
V gene: TRBV5-1
D gene: -
clone size: many

CDR3 DNA: TGCAGTGCCTGGGACAATGAGCAGTTCTTC
CDR3 protein: CSAWDNEQFF
J gene: TRBJ2-1
V gene: TRBV20-1
D gene: -
clone size: many

CDR3 DNA: TGTGCCAGCAGTGCCGGGACCGCGGAGATCTATGGCTACACCTTC
CDR3 protein: CASSAGTAEIYGYTF
J gene: TRBJ1-2
V gene: TRBV2
D gene: -
clone size: many

CDR3 DNA: TGTGCCAGCAGACCTACTAGCGGCCCATCCGCGGGAAATGAGCAGTTCTTC
CDR3 protein: CASRPTSGPSAGNEQFF
J gene: TRBJ2-1
V gene: TRBV6-2/TRBV6-3
D gene: TRBD2
clone size: medium-sized

CDR3 DNA: TGTGCCTGGAGTGTCCCCACTAGCGGCTCTAACCTTTACGAGCAGTACTTC
CDR3 protein: CAWSVPTSGSNLYEQYF
J gene: TRBJ2-7
V gene: TRBV30
D gene: TRBD2
clone size: -

CDR3 DNA: TGTGCCAGCAGCCCAGGACTAGCTGCCATTCAGTACTTC
CDR3 protein: CASSPGLAAIQYF
J gene: TRBJ2-4
V gene: TRBV11-3
D gene: TRBD2
clone size: many

CDR3 DNA: TGTGCCAGCACGGCGGGAGAACGGTACGAGCAGTACTTC
CDR3 protein: CASTAGERYEQYF
J gene: TRBJ2-7
V gene: TRBV7-9
D gene: TRBD2
clone size: many

CDR3 DNA: TGTGCCAGCAGTCGTCAGACCGGGACAGGGTCGGAGACCCAGTACTTC
CDR3 protein: CASSRQTGTGSETQYF
J gene: TRBJ2-5
V gene: TRBV6-1
D gene: TRBD1
clone size: -